This T cell receptor (beta chain) was sequenced during a study of monozygotic twins with inflammatory bowel disease. Study observations and caveats: Varied immunosuppressive treatments among patients may have increased repertoire variability. Especially with disease activity, IBD patients had fewer clonotypes in common with others than healthy twins did.

Germline V gives CDR1 LGHNA, CDR2 YNFKEQ. There are 15 residues in the CDR3. Every TCR library used approximately 3,700 ng of total RNA. Added by template switching were UMIs that each held a 6-nucleotide sample barcode. No DNA is given; TCRdb re-called the 5' RACE reads and lists each CDR3 protein once. Its table lists 400,000 or so distinct CDR3 sequences. On this clonotype itself: Its antigen is unknown.

Sequenced sample: blood. The source is a human donor with ulcerative colitis or Crohn's disease, or a healthy co-twin of an affected twin (not recorded which). This chain connects TRBV4-2 to TRBJ1-4. The CDR3 is CASSLTAGFSEKLFF.